A single sample gave rise to the 10 T cell receptor beta chains below, sequenced in a study of identical twins (dated by TCRdb to the mid-2010s). Libraries were made using 5' RACE. TCRdb names Illumina HiSeq 2000 as the instrument used. TCRdb itself trimmed the public reads at Q25 with fastp, ran MiXCR and retained productive beta chains. Identical CDR3 protein sequences are pooled into one entry, listed with their most common genes and DNA. Recorded for this sample are about 700,000 distinct CDR3 sequences; over 8.5% of them occurred a single time. In total, the top ten clones hold more than 0.75% of the sample. These data are also associated with another study on yellow fever vaccine responses in identical twins.

The sequencing input was PBMCs. The receptor set was obtained from a woman between 18 and 29 years old in good health.

This clonotype was observed a few times. This chain joins TRBV20-1 and TRBJ2-1; tentative D call: TRBD2 (7 bases). Germline V lookup: CDR1 DFQATT, CDR2 SNEGSKA (reference sequence). The CDR3 covers 15 residues. CDR3 sequence reads: CSSRRGGRGHNEQFF. CDR3 bases: TGCAGCTCCCGGAGGGGGGGACGTGGGCACAATGAGCAGTTCTTC.

The J gene is TRBJ2-2, the V gene TRBV7-2, with D perhaps matching TRBD1 or TRBD2 (5 bases each). CDR1 SGHTA and CDR2 FQGNSA come from the germline V gene. The CDR3 is 15 residues long. The V and J ends lost 2 bases and 6 bases respectively, with 13 bases between them. As DNA, the CDR3 is TGTGCCAGCAGCTTACGGCAGGGACGATCCGGGGAGCTGTTTTTT. The encoded protein is CASSLRQGRSGELFF. Full variable domain (remainder filled in from reference TRBV7-2 and TRBJ2-2): GAGVSQSPSNKVTEKGKDVELRCDPISGHTALYWYRQSLGQGLEFLIYFQGNSAPDKSGLPSDRFSAERTGGSVSTLTIQRTQQEDSAVYLCASSLRQGRSGELFFGEGSRLTVL.

This clonotype was seen ten or more times. This chain links TRBV10-3 with TRBJ2-7; no reliable D call. CDR1 and CDR2 (germline): ENHRY, SYGVKD. Trimming removed 6 bases at V and 5 bases at J, with 14 bases between. CDR3 length: 13 residues. CDR3 in amino acids: CAIREKARDEQYF. The CDR3 region has the DNA TGTGCCATCAGGGAAAAGGCACGGGACGAGCAGTACTTC.

CDR3 nucleotides: TGTGCCAGCAAACGACAGGGGGCCTACGAGCAGTACTTC. It codes for CASKRQGAYEQYF. The chain is built from TRBV6-1 and TRBJ2-7; 9 bases align to TRBD1. From germline, CDR1 is MNHNS and CDR2 SASEGT. There are 13 residues in the CDR3. J lost 2 bases, V lost 7 bases, and 3 bases had no gene match.

This clonotype was seen a few times. This chain links TRBV7-2 with TRBJ2-7; D gene ambiguous. Germline V CDR1 and CDR2: SGHTA, FQGNSA. The CDR3 has 13 amino acids. Trimming took 5 bases from V and 2 from J, leaving 10 bases between them. The CDR3 loop is CASSALLTYEQYF. The CDR3 bases are TGTGCCAGCAGCGCACTCTTAACCTACGAGCAGTACTTC.

This chain joins TRBV3-1 and TRBJ2-1; 10 bases agree with TRBD2. The CDR3 is 17 residues long. J was trimmed by 4 bases and V by 4 bases; bases with no gene match: 10. Germline V gene sequence: CDR1 LGHDT, CDR2 YNNKEL (reference sequence). The DNA for the CDR3 is TGTGCCAGCAGCCCCAAGCGCCTAGCGGGGGCTTACAATGAGCAGTTCTTC. It encodes CASSPKRLAGAYNEQFF.

This clonotype was seen a handful of times. In DNA, the CDR3 is TGTGCCAGCAGTCTCATCATAACTAGCACGGCTGGGAACGAGCAGTACTTC. Translating it yields CASSLIITSTAGNEQYF. This chain connects TRBV28 to TRBJ2-7, with TRBD2 as a possible D gene (6 bases). The V gene's germline CDR1 is MDHEN and CDR2 SYDVKM. The CDR3 runs to 17 residues. Trimming pared 5 bases from V and 5 bases from J, leaving 25 bases between.

This clonotype was recorded many times. The V and J genes are TRBV29-1 and TRBJ2-3; 8 positions agree with TRBD2. This CDR3 is built from 14 residues. Per the germline V gene, CDR1 is SQVTM and CDR2 is ANQGSEA. The V gene end was trimmed by 6 bases and the J gene end by 2 bases; junction bases not matched to a gene: 7. CDR3 amino acids: CSVLAGGNTDTQYF. The CDR3 DNA is TGCAGCGTCTTGGCGGGGGGAAACACAGATACGCAGTATTTT.

The chain links TRBV5-6 to TRBJ2-5, with D perhaps matching TRBD1 (6 bases). CDR1 and CDR2 (germline): SGHDT, YYEEEE. Trimming removed 4 bases at V and 5 bases at J, with 18 bases between. CDR3 length: 15 amino acids. The CDR3 here is CASSIRNRERETQYF. DNA for the CDR3: TGTGCCAGCAGCATCCGGAACAGGGAGAGGGAGACCCAGTACTTC.

This clonotype was counted at least ten times. The chain links TRBV24-1 to TRBJ2-3, with TRBD2 matching over 12 bases. Germline V gene lookup returns CDR1 KGHDR and CDR2 SFDVKD. J lost 4 bases, V lost 5 bases, and 3 bases had no gene match. This CDR3 comprises 15 residues. CDR3 residues: CATSVTSGSPDTQYF. CDR3 DNA sequence: TGTGCCACCAGTGTGACTAGCGGGAGCCCAGATACGCAGTATTTT.